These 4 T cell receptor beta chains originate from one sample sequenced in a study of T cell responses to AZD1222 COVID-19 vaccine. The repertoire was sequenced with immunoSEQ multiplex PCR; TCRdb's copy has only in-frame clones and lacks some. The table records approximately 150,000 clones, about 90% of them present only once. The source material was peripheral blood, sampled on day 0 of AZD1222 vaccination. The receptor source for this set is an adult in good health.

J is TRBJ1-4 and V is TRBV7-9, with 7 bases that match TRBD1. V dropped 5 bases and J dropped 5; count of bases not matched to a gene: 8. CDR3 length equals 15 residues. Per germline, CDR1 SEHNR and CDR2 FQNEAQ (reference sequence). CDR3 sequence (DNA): TGTGCCAGCAGCCCTGGGACAGTGGAAAATGAAAAACTGTTTTTT. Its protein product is CASSPGTVENEKLFF.

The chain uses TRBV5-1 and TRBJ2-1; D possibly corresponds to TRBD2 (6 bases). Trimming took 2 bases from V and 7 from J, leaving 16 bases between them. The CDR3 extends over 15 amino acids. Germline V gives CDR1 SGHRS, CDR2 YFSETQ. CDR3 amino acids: CASSFPGGGDNEQFF. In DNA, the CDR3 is TGCGCCAGCAGCTTCCCGGGTGGAGGGGATAATGAGCAGTTCTTC.

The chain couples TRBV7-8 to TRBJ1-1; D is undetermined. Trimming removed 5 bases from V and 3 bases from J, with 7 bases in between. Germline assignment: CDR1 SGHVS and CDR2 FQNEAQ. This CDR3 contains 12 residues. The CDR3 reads CASSPGHTEAFF. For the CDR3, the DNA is TGTGCCAGCAGCCCTGGTCACACTGAAGCTTTCTTT.

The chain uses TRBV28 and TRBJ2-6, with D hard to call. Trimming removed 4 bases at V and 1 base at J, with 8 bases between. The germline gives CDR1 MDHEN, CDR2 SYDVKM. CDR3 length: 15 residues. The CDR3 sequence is CASSSLRSGANVLTF. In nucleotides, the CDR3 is TGTGCCAGCAGTTCTCTTCGGTCTGGGGCCAACGTCCTGACTTTC. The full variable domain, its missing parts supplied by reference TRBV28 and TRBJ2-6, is DVKVTQSSRYLVKRTGEKVFLECVQDMDHENMFWYRQDPGLGLRLIYFSYDVKMKEKGDIPEGYSVSREKKERFSLILESASTNQTSMYLCASSSLRSGANVLTFGAGSRLTVL.